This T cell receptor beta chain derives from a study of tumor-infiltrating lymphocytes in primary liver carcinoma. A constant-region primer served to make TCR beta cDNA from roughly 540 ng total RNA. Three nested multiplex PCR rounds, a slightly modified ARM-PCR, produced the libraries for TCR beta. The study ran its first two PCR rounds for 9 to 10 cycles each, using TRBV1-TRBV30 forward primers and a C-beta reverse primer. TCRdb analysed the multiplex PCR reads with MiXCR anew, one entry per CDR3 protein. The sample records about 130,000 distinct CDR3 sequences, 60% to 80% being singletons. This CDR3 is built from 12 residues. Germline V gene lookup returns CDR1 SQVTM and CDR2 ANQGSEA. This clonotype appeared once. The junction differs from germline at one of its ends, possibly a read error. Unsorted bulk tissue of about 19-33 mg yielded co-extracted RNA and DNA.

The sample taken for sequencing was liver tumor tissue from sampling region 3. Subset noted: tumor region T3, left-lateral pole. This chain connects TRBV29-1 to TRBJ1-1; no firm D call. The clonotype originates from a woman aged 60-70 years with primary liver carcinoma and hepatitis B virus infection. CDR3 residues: CSVAKSNIEASF. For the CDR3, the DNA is TGCAGCGTCGCCAAGTCGAACATTGAAGCTTCCTTT.